What follows describes a single T cell receptor (beta chain). The entry originates in a study of blood T cell repertoires in COVID-19. About the research overall: COVID-19 samples from acute and convalescent phases originated in the United States, Italy and Spain. Sample material is recorded as cDNA or gDNA derived from T cells, B-cell-depleted T cells, or PBMCs.

Study processing details: Estimates of nucleated cell counts were drawn from the amplification of reference gene primers. The data were produced by immunoSEQ multiplex PCR, yet TCRdb's version contains in-frame clones alone and is incomplete. That table furnishes V, J and clone size, whereas the DNA furnished D and trimming. The sample records 90,000 to 140,000 clones, 85% being singletons. Germline CDR1 MNHNY, CDR2 SVGAGI (reference sequence). The ends lost 5 bases at V and 8 bases at J; junction bases unmatched: 4. The CDR3 length is 13 residues. The rearrangement uses TRBV6-6 and TRBJ1-4; TRBD1 agrees at 8 bases. What was sequenced was peripheral blood. This TCR was recovered from a man between 45 and 60 years old with acute or convalescent COVID-19. The CDR3 loop reads CASSDRGAEKLFF. CDR3 coding DNA: TGTGCCAGCAGTGACAGGGGAGCGGAAAAACTGTTTTTT.